One sample yielded the 5 T cell receptor beta chains listed below, sequenced in a study of blood T cell repertoires in COVID-19. Data came from immunoSEQ multiplex PCR; TCRdb stores just in-frame clones and leaves some out. The table includes approximately 210,000 clones, about 88% detected once. The sequencing sample was made of peripheral blood. The receptors were gathered from a man aged 65 to 85 with acute or convalescent COVID-19.

V gene TRBV12-3 or TRBV12-4 combines with J gene TRBJ2-7; 8 bases map to TRBD1. The CDR3 covers 12 residues. Trimming at V came to 4 bases and at J to 6 bases, leaving 2 bases not matched to a gene. The CDR3 DNA sequence: TGTGCCAGCAGTTGGACAGGGAGCGAGCAGTACTTC. Protein sequence: CASSWTGSEQYF.

This chain uses TRBV11-2 with TRBJ2-1; 9 bases are a match to TRBD2. CDR3 size: 16 residues. Looked up from germline, CDR1 is SGHAT and CDR2 is FQNNGV. V dropped 1 base and J dropped 3; count of bases not matched to a gene: 4. CDR3 in DNA: TGTGCCAGCAGCTTAGTCAGCGGGGGGATCTACAATGAGCAGTTCTTC. Its protein product is CASSLVSGGIYNEQFF.

This chain connects TRBV5-5 to TRBJ2-7; D is perhaps TRBD2 (5 bases). The CDR3 extends over 13 amino acids. Germline assignment: CDR1 SGHKS and CDR2 YYEKEE (reference sequence). V dropped 4 bases and J dropped 7 bases, with 15 bases sitting between them. This CDR3 is CASSLDGLWEQYF. The CDR3, as DNA: TGTGCCAGCAGCCTGGACGGACTTTGGGAGCAGTACTTC.

The chain links TRBV3-1 (or the pseudogene TRBV3-2) to TRBJ2-2; D possibly corresponds to TRBD1 (6 bases). The CDR3 is made up of 14 amino acids. Germline V gives CDR1 LGHDT, CDR2 YNNKEL (reference sequence). Trimming removed 6 bases from V and 1 base from J, with 9 bases in between. CDR3 nucleotide sequence: TGTGCCAGCAGTACAGGGCTGAACACCGGGGAGCTGTTTTTT. This sequence encodes CASSTGLNTGELFF.

This clone was seen once. The chain couples TRBV29-1 to TRBJ2-2, with a tentative D call TRBD2 (6 bases). With 1 base removed from V and 6 bases from J, the gap between germline ends came to 12 bases. Germline CDR1 reads SQVTM; CDR2 reads ANQGSEA. The CDR3 consists of 14 residues. The chain's CDR3 is CSVEVGSSSGELFF. CDR3 sequence (DNA): TGCAGCGTTGAAGTCGGGAGTTCCTCCGGGGAGCTGTTTTTT.